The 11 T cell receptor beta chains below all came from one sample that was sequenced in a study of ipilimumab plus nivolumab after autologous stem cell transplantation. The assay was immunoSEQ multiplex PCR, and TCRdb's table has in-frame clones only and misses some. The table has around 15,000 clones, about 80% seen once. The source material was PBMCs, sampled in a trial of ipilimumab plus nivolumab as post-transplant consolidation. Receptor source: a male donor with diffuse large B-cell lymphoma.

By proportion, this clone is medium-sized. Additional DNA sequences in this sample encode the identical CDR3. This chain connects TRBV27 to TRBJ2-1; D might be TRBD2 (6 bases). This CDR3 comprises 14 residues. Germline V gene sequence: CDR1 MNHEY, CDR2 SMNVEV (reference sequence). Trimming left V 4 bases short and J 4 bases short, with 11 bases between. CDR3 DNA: TGTGCCAGCAGTTCTTCCGGGGGTTACAATGAGCAGTTCTTC. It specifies CASSSSGGYNEQFF.

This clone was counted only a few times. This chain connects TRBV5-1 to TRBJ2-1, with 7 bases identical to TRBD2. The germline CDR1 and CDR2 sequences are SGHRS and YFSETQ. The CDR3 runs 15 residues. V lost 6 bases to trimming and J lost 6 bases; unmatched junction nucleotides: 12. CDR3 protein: CASTSPWGGANEQFF. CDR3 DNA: TGCGCCAGCACCTCTCCCTGGGGAGGGGCCAATGAGCAGTTCTTC.

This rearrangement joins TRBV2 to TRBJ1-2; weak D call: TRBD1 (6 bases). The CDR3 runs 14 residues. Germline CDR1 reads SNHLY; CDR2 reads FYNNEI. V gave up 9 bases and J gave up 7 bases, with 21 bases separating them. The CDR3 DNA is TGTGCCAGTCCCTCGGGGGGGGCGATTCTTGGCTACACCTTC. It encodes CASPSGGAILGYTF.

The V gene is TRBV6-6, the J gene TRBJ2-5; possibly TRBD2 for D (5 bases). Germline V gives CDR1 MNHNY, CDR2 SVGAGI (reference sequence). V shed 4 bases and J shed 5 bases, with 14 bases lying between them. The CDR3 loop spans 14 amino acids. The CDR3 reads CASSLGGSKETQYF. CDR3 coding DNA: TGTGCCAGCAGTTTAGGCGGGTCCAAGGAGACCCAGTACTTC.

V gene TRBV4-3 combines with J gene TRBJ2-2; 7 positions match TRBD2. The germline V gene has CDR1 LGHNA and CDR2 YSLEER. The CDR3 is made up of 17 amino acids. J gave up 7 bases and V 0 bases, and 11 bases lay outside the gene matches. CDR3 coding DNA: TGCGCCAGCAGCCAAGATTTCGGGGAGGGTGGCGACGGGGAGCTGTTTTTT. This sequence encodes CASSQDFGEGGDGELFF.

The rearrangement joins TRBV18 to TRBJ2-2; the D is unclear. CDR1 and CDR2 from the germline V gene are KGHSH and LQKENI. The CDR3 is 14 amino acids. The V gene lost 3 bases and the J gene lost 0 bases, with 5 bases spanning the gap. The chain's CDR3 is CASSPVANTGELFF. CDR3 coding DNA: TGTGCCAGCTCACCGGTTGCGAACACCGGGGAGCTGTTTTTT.

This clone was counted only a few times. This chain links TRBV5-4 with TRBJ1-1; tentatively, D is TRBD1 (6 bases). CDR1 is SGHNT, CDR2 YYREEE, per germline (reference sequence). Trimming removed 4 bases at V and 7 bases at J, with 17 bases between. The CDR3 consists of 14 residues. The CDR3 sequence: CASSPDGGGFEAFF. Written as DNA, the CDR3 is TGTGCCAGCAGCCCCGACGGGGGCGGTTTTGAAGCTTTCTTT.

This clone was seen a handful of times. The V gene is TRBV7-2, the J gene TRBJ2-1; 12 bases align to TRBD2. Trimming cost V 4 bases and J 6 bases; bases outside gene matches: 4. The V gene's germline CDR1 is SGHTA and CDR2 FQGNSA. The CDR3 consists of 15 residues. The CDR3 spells CASSSSGGGGNEQFF. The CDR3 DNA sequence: TGTGCCAGCAGCTCTAGCGGGGGGGGAGGCAATGAGCAGTTCTTC.

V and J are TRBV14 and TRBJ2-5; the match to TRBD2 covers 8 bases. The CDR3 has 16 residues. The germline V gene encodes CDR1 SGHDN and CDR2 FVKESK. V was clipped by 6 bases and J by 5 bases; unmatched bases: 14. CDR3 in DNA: TGTGCCAGCAGAAGGGCTCTTCGGGGGGGCTGGGAGACCCAGTACTTC. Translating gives CASRRALRGGWETQYF.

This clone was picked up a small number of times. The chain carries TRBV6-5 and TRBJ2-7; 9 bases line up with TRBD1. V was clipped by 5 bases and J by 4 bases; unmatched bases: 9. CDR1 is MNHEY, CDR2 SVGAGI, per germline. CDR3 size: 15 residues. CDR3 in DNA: TGTGCCAGCAGTACGGACCCGGGACAGGGATACGAGCAGTACTTC. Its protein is CASSTDPGQGYEQYF.

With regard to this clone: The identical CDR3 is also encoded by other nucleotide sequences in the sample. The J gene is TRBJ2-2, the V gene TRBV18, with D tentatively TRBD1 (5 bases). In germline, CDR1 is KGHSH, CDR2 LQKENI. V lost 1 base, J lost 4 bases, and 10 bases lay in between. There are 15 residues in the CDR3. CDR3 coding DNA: TGTGCCAGCTCACCACTACAAGACAGCACCGGGGAGCTGTTTTTT. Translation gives CASSPLQDSTGELFF.